This T cell receptor beta chain was sequenced in a study of cytomegalovirus exposure and HLA in healthy donors. Study observations and caveats: TCR sequences were mostly rare, though some public TCRs occurred in many donors. Overall, approximately 180 TCR beta chains were annotated as cytomegalovirus-associated. An analysis was carried out at a later point. It showed that HLA-associated TCR beta chains were more clonally expanded than equally common non-associated chains. A few V segments could not be told apart, such as TRBV6-2 and TRBV6-3, and were left out.

The V gene lost 6 bases and the J gene lost 3 bases, with 11 bases spanning the gap. The germline gives CDR1 MNHEY, CDR2 SMNVEV (reference sequence). The CDR3 loop spans 14 amino acids. The primer mix had 60 Vbeta and 13 Jbeta primers. Generated by immunoSEQ multiplex PCR, the TCRdb table keeps only in-frame clones and is missing some. The table has about 110,000 clones, 50% to 70% seen once. Regarding this clone: Its specificity is not known.

The chain combines TRBV27 with TRBJ2-2; TRBD1 is a possible D gene (6 bases). The receptor comes from a young man in good health and CMV-seropositive. Sequenced: PBMCs. CDR3 residues: CASSRQGYTGELFF. The CDR3 DNA is TGTGCCAGCAGCCGCCAGGGGTACACCGGGGAGCTGTTTTTT.